A selection of T cell receptor beta chains follows, all from one sample in a study of T cells in tumors after PD-1 blockade. Using immunoSEQ multiplex PCR, the repertoire was profiled, and TCRdb retains in-frame clones only, with some absent. Seen here are around 35,000 clones, roughly 73% observed once, and the top ten hold around 40%. The specimen comprised PBMCs, sampled after anti-PD-1 treatment. The receptor set was obtained from a human donor with basal cell carcinoma. Each CDR3 is given with its conserved first and last residue. Each record gives: V gene, clone size, D gene, J gene, CDR3 protein, CDR3 DNA. A D gene is named only where the DNA matches it firmly. Size is stated for part of the rows, as once, few or many counts, or as a class when the clone is expanded.

>TRBV19|.|.|TRBJ1-5
CASSMWGASNQPQHF
TGTGCCAGTAGTATGTGGGGGGCAAGCAATCAGCCCCAGCATTTT
>TRBV19|many|TRBD1|TRBJ2-2
CASRDLSRTGPNTGELFF
TGTGCCAGTAGGGACCTATCCCGGACAGGGCCGAACACCGGGGAGCTGTTTTTT
>TRBV11-3|.|TRBD1|TRBJ1-2
CASSLDPGTGFNYGYTF
TGTGCCAGCAGCTTAGATCCTGGGACAGGGTTTAACTATGGCTACACCTTC
>TRBV5-8|.|TRBD2|TRBJ2-3
CASSLSLAGGSDTQYF
TGTGCCAGCAGCTTGAGTCTAGCGGGAGGGTCAGATACGCAGTATTTT
>TRBV29-1|.|.|TRBJ1-1
CSARQGPEAFF
TGCAGCGCCCGGCAGGGACCTGAAGCTTTCTTT
>TRBV5-1|.|TRBD2|TRBJ2-7
CASSKTSGDLLEQYF
TGCGCCAGCAGCAAGACTAGCGGTGACCTCTTGGAGCAGTACTTC
>TRBV15|.|.|TRBJ1-1
CATSRDPRDTEAFF
TGTGCCACCAGCAGAGATCCCAGGGACACTGAAGCTTTCTTT
>TRBV4-3|.|.|TRBJ2-3
CASSLRTKLTDTQYF
TGCGCCAGCAGCCTCCGGACTAAATTGACAGATACGCAGTATTTT
>TRBV18|.|.|TRBJ2-3
CASSPLGGSTDTQYF
TGTGCCAGCTCTCCCCTGGGCGGAAGCACAGATACGCAGTATTTT
>TRBV3-1/TRBV3-2|.|.|TRBJ2-7
CASSQGRGYEQYF
TGTGCCAGCAGCCAAGGTAGGGGCTACGAGCAGTACTTC
>TRBV29-1|.|.|TRBJ1-3
CSVEDATGLGRNTIYF
TGCAGCGTTGAAGATGCGACAGGATTGGGCCGAAACACCATATATTTT
>TRBV15|.|.|TRBJ1-4
CATSRDRGGDKNEKLFF
TGTGCCACCAGCAGAGATCGGGGGGGCGATAAGAATGAAAAACTGTTTTTT
>TRBV14|.|TRBD2|TRBJ2-1
CASSQDQTSGGYNEQFF
TGTGCCAGCAGCCAAGATCAGACTAGCGGGGGCTACAATGAGCAGTTCTTC
>TRBV7-2|few|TRBD2|TRBJ2-5
CASSLDALRGRETQYF
TGTGCCAGCAGCTTAGATGCATTGCGGGGGAGGGAGACCCAGTACTTC
>TRBV5-4|.|.|TRBJ2-2
CASSPRGPGLAGGTGELFF
TGTGCCAGCAGCCCCCGGGGTCCTGGACTAGCAGGGGGCACCGGGGAGCTGTTTTTT
>TRBV5-1|medium-sized|.|TRBJ1-6
CASSPTGYRRSYNSPLHF
TGCGCCAGCAGCCCAACAGGCTACCGACGCTCCTATAATTCACCCCTCCACTTT
>TRBV30|.|.|TRBJ2-3
CAWWASGSTDTQYF
TGTGCCTGGTGGGCGAGCGGGAGCACAGATACGCAGTATTTT
>TRBV3-1/TRBV3-2|few|.|TRBJ1-3
CASSCRGNREIWNTIYF
TGTGCCAGCAGCTGTAGGGGGAATAGGGAGATTTGGAACACCATATATTTT
>TRBV5-5|.|.|TRBJ2-7
CASSLSQGSVYEQYF
TGTGCCAGCAGCTTATCCCAGGGTTCGGTCTACGAGCAGTACTTC
>TRBV6-5|.|.|TRBJ2-5
CASSYYPPPSILPHF
TGTGCCAGCAGTTATTACCCCCCACCTAGTATCCTGCCCCACTTC
>TRBV4-2|.|.|TRBJ2-4
CASSQDQGLAKNIQYF
TGTGCCAGCAGCCAAGATCAGGGCCTAGCCAAAAACATTCAGTACTTC
>TRBV7-2|.|TRBD1|TRBJ1-1
CASSLGTGGTGTEAFF
TGTGCCAGCAGTTTAGGGACAGGGGGCACTGGTACTGAAGCTTTCTTT
>TRBV2|few|TRBD2|TRBJ2-7
CASNLAGALYEQYF
TGTGCCAGCAATTTAGCGGGGGCCCTCTACGAGCAGTACTTC
>TRBV6-5|few|.|TRBJ1-1
CASRRMNTEAFF
TGTGCCAGCAGACGGATGAACACTGAAGCTTTCTTT
>TRBV10-2|.|.|TRBJ2-1
CASRRAGEQFF
TGCGCCAGCAGGCGGGCGGGTGAGCAGTTCTTC
>TRBV21-1|.|.|TRBJ1-5
CASSKEDTTYSNQPQHF
TGTGCCAGCAGCAAAGAAGACACTACTTATAGCAATCAGCCCCAGCATTTT
>TRBV9|.|TRBD2|TRBJ2-1
CASSVGLAGGAYNEQFF
TGTGCCAGCAGCGTAGGTCTAGCGGGAGGAGCCTACAATGAGCAGTTCTTC
>TRBV4-1|.|TRBD2|TRBJ2-1
CASSPRTSGGLYNEQFF
TGCGCCAGCAGCCCGAGGACTAGCGGGGGCCTATACAATGAGCAGTTCTTC
>TRBV7-3|once|TRBD2|TRBJ2-3
CASSKGTSGGTDTQYF
TGTGCCAGCAGCAAGGGGACTAGCGGGGGCACAGATACGCAGTATTTT
>TRBV3-1/TRBV3-2|.|.|TRBJ2-7
CASSQASYEQYF
TGTGCCAGCAGCCAGGCCTCCTACGAGCAGTACTTC
>TRBV19|.|.|TRBJ2-1
CASSRGQGSYNEQFF
TGTGCCAGTAGTAGGGGGCAGGGGAGCTACAATGAGCAGTTCTTC
>TRBV28|.|TRBD1|TRBJ2-7
CASSSQGQGGQYF
TGTGCCAGCAGTTCTCAAGGACAGGGCGGGCAGTACTTC
>TRBV29-1|once|TRBD2|TRBJ2-7
CSVESGTSGGARYF
TGCAGCGTTGAAAGTGGGACTAGCGGGGGGGCAAGGTACTTC
>TRBV7-8|.|TRBD1|TRBJ1-1
CASSYGQGQSEAFF
TGTGCCAGCAGCTACGGACAGGGCCAATCTGAAGCTTTCTTT
>TRBV5-4|.|.|TRBJ1-1
CASSDLEIGGAFF
TGTGCCAGCAGCGATTTGGAGATCGGAGGTGCTTTCTTT
>TRBV11-1|.|TRBD1|TRBJ2-7
CASSLARTGGRNEQYF
TGTGCCAGCAGCTTAGCTAGGACAGGGGGAAGAAACGAGCAGTACTTC